What follows describes a single T cell receptor (beta chain). Other DNA sequences in this specimen translate into the identical CDR3. This sample is drawn from a study of blood T cell repertoires in COVID-19. At the level of the study: In each case, the material was cDNA or gDNA derived from T cells, B-cell-depleted T cells, or PBMCs.

Clinical history as reported by participants underpinned cohort assignment. Recovered status applied to Cohort 3 donors who had two consecutive negative PCRs. It also applied to those with clearance or with symptom resolution. In the authors' methods: Estimation of nucleated cell counts relied on the amplification of reference gene primers. Method: immunoSEQ multiplex PCR; TCRdb's copy keeps in-frame clones and lacks some. V, J and clone size are taken as reported in that table, and D and trimming were inferred from the DNA itself. This sample has about 400,000 clones; around nine tenths occur once, and the top ten carry 10%. The germline V gene encodes CDR1 LNHDA and CDR2 SQIVND (reference sequence). The V and J ends lost 6 bases and 0 bases respectively, with 12 bases between them. The CDR3 runs 14 residues.

The sample taken for sequencing was PBMCs or T cells enriched from blood (not recorded which). J is TRBJ2-7 and V is TRBV19; D possibly corresponds to TRBD2 (6 bases). The TCR comes from a woman aged 45-65 years who had recovered from COVID-19. The CDR3 region has the DNA TGTGCCAGTAGCACCACGGGGGTCTCCTACGAGCAGTACTTC. Protein: CASSTTGVSYEQYF.